These 4 T cell receptor beta chains share one sample of origin, sequenced in a study of cytomegalovirus exposure and HLA in healthy donors. A multiplex PCR was run with 60 Vbeta primers and 13 Jbeta primers. Clones were read by immunoSEQ multiplex PCR, and TCRdb kept only the in-frame ones, dropping some. The repertoire has about 160,000 clones, roughly 90% of them found once; the top ten carry about 2.1%. Sequenced sample: PBMCs. The source is a woman under 30 in good health and CMV-seronegative.

The chain couples TRBV5-8 to TRBJ2-1; no clear D. The germline V gene has CDR1 SGHTS and CDR2 YDEGEE. Trimming shortened V by 4 bases and J by 14 bases, and 13 bases separated the two germline ends. This CDR3 region has 11 residues. The DNA for the CDR3 is TGTGCCAGCAGCCCCCACCATCGAGAGTTCTTC. Protein sequence: CASSPHHREFF.

V and J are TRBV5-6 and TRBJ2-3, with D possibly matching TRBD1 (5 bases). The CDR3 has 15 residues. The ends were cut back, 6 bases at V and 0 bases at J, with 14 bases in the middle. Germline CDR1 SGHDT, CDR2 YYEEEE. The CDR3 here is CASTLWGSSTDTQYF. CDR3 nucleotide sequence: TGTGCCAGCACTCTGTGGGGCAGTAGCACAGATACGCAGTATTTT.

V is TRBV5-1 and J is TRBJ2-7; D gene unclear. Germline V gives CDR1 SGHRS, CDR2 YFSETQ. V lost 0 bases and J 3 bases, leaving 10 bases between the germline ends. This CDR3 contains 14 residues. CDR3 loop: CASSLVSGHYEQYF. CDR3 in DNA: TGCGCCAGCAGCTTGGTTTCAGGCCACTACGAGCAGTACTTC.

The CDR3 DNA follows: TGTGCCTGGAGTTGGCCCCAGTCGGGATCTAACACCATATATTTT. It encodes CAWSWPQSGSNTIYF. J is TRBJ1-3 and V is TRBV30; D gene unclear. Germline V gene lookup returns CDR1 GTSNPN and CDR2 SVGIG (reference sequence). This CDR3 region has 15 residues. V was shortened by 2 bases and J by 7 bases, with 18 bases between the two germline ends. Looking up the rest from reference TRBV30 and TRBJ1-3 gives the full variable domain: SQTIHQWPATLVQPVGSPLSLECTVEGTSNPNLYWYRQAAGRGLQLLFYSVGIGQISSEVPQNLSASRPQDRQFILSSKKLLLSDSGFYLCAWSWPQSGSNTIYFGEGSWLTVV.